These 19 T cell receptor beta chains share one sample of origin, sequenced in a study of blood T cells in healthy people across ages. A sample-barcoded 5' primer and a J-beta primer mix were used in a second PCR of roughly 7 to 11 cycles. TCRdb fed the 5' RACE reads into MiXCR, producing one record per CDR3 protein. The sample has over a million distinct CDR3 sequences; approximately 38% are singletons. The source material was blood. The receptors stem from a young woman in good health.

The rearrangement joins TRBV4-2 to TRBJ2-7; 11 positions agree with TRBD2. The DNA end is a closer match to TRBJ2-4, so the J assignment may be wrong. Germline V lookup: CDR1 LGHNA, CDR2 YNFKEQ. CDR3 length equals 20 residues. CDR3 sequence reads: CASSQDPNRASGRRGNIQYF. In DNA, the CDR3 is TGTGCCAGCAGCCAAGATCCGAATAGGGCTAGCGGGAGGAGGGGGAACATTCAGTACTTC.

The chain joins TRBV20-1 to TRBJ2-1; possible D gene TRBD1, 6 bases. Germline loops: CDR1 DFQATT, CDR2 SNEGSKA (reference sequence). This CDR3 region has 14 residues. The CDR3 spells CGAETGSQAFEQFF. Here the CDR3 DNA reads TGCGGCGCGGAAACAGGGTCCCAAGCATTTGAGCAGTTCTTC.

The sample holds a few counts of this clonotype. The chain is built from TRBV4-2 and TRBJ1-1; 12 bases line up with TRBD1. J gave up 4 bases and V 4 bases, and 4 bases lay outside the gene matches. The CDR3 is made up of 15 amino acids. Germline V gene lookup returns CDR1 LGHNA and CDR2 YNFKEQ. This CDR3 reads CASSLPGQGATEAFF. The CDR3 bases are TGTGCCAGCAGCCTTCCGGGACAGGGGGCCACTGAAGCTTTCTTT.

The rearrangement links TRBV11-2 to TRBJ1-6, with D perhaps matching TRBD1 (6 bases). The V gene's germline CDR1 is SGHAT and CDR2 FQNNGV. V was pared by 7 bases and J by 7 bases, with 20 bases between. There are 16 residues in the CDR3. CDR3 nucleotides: TGTGCCAGCAACCCCCGGGGCACAGGGAGCAATTCACCCCTCCACTTT. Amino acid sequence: CASNPRGTGSNSPLHF.

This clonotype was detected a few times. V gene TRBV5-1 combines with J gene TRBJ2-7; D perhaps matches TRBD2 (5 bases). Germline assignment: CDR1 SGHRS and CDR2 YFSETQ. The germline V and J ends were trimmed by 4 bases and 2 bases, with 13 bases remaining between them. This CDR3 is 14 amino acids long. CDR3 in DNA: TGCGCCAGCAGCAAGCTTCCCGGGACCTACGAGCAGTACTTC. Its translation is CASSKLPGTYEQYF.

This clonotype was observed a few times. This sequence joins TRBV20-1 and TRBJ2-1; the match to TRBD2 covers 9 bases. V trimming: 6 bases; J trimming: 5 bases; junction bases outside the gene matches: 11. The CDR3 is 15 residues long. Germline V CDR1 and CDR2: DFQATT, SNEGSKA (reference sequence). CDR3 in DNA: TGCAGTGCCTCCCTTAGCGGGAGTAGGGACAATGAGCAGTTCTTC. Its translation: CSASLSGSRDNEQFF.

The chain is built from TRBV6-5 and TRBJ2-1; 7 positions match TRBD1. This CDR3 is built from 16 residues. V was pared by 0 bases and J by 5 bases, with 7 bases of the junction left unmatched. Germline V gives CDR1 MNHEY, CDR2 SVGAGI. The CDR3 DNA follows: TGTGCCAGCAGTTACTCTCAGGGGGTAGTCGACAATGAGCAGTTCTTC. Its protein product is CASSYSQGVVDNEQFF.

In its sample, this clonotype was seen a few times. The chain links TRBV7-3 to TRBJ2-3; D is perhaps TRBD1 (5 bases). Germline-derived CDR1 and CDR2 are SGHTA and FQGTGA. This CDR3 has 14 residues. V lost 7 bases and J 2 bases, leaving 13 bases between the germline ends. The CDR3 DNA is TGTGCCAGCACCCTGAGCAGGGACACAGATACGCAGTATTTT. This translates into CASTLSRDTDTQYF.

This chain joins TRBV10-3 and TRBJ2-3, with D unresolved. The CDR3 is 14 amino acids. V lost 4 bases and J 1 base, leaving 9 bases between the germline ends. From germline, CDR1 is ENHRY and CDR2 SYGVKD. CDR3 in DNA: TGTGCCATCAGTGGGATGACCGGCACAGATACGCAGTATTTT. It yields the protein CAISGMTGTDTQYF.

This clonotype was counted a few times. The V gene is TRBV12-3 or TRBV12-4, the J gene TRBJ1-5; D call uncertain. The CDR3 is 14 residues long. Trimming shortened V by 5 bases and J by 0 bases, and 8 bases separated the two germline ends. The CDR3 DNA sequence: TGTGCCAGCAGTCTCGACCCTAGCAATCAGCCCCAGCATTTT. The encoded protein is CASSLDPSNQPQHF.

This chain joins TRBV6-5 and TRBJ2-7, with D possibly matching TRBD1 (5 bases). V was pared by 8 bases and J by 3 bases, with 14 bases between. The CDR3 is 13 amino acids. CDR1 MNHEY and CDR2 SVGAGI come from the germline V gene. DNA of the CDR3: TGTGCCAGCGGAAGGGGCGGTTTCTACGAGCAGTACTTC. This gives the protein CASGRGGFYEQYF.

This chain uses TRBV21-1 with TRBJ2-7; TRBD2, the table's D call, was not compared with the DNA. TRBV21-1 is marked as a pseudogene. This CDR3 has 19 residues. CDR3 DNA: TGTGCCAGCAGCATTAATACAGGAGGAAGGGCCAGTGAATCCTACGAGCAGTACTTC. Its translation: CASSINTGGRASESYEQYF.

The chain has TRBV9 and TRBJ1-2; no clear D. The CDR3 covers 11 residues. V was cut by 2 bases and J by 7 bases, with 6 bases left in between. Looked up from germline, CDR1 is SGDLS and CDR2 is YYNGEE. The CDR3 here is CASSVAGGYTF. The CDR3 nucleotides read TGTGCCAGCAGCGTGGCGGGTGGCTACACCTTC.

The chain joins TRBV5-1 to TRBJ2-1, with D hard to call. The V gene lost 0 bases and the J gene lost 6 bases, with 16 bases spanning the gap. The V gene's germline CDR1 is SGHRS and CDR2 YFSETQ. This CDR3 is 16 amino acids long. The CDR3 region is CASSLVAGSDFNEQFF. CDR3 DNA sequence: TGCGCCAGCAGCTTGGTTGCCGGGTCTGATTTCAATGAGCAGTTCTTC.

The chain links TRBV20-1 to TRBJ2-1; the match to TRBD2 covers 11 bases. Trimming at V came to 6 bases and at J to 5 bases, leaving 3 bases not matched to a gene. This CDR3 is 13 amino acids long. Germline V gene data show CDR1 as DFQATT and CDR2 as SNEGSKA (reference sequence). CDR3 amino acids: CSAEGLADNEQFF. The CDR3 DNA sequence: TGCAGTGCCGAGGGACTAGCGGACAATGAGCAGTTCTTC.

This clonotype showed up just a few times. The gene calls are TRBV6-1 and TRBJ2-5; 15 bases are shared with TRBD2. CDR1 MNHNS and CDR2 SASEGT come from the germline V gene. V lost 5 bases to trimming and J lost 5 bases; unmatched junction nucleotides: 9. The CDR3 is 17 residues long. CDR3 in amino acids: CASSRGLAGGPRETQYF. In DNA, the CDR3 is TGTGCCAGCAGTCGCGGACTAGCGGGAGGGCCAAGGGAGACCCAGTACTTC.

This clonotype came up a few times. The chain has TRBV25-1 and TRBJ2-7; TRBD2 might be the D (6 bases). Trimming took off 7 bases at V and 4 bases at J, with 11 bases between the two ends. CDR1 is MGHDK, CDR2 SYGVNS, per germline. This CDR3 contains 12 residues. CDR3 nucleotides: TGTGCCAGCAAGGCGGGATCTTACGAGCAGTACTTC. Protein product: CASKAGSYEQYF.

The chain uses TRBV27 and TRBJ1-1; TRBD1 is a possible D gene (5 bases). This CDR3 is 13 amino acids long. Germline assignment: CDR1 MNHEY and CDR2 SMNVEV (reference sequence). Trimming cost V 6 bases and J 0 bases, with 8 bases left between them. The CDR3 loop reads CASRGRMNTEAFF. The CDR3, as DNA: TGTGCCAGCAGGGGGCGCATGAACACTGAAGCTTTCTTT.

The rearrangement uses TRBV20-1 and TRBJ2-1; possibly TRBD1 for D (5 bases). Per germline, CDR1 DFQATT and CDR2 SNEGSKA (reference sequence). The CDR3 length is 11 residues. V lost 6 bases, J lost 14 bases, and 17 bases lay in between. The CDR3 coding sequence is TGCAGTGCCACCAGGGTAAGAGGCGAGTTCTTC. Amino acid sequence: CSATRVRGEFF.